What follows is one TCR beta chain and its context. This clonotype was observed a few times. It has no known antigen specificity. Base quality data are lacking; no much larger clone is found one base away. This sample was included in a study of blood T cells in healthy people across ages (dated by TCRdb to the mid-2010s). For the wider study: In model experiments, roughly one uniquely barcoded TCR beta cDNA molecule per two T cells was captured by template switching. Age-related changes in TCR beta repertoire diversity were measured in the study by deep sequencing normalized with unique cDNA molecular identifiers. The donors were divided into four age groups: young (average approximately 15 years), middle-aged (around 37), aged (approximately 59) and long-lived (about 80). Donors of different ages were randomly distributed across sequencing lanes to avoid experimental bias. Two additional independent replicas of 1 million unique cDNA reads from the same blood draw were analyzed for two donors (one aged 18 to 30 and one aged 80 or older).

Preparation of the library involved 5' RACE. Instrument used: Illumina HiSeq 2500. A second PCR of roughly 7 to 11 cycles was performed with a sample-barcoded 5' primer and a J-beta primer mix. A template-switch 5' adaptor carrying 12 random nucleotides introduced a unique molecular identifier onto each TCR beta cDNA molecule. Each sample yielded at least 2.5 million CDR3-containing paired-end reads. First-strand cDNA was synthesized from all RNA with the Mint cDNA synthesis kit, primed by a TRBC-specific oligonucleotide. All cDNA was treated with uracil-DNA glycosylase and then went through a first 18-cycle PCR with the universal primers M1SS and BC2_uni_R. The paper's data handling went like this. Each sample was normalized by randomly selecting 1 million high-quality reads, each carrying a distinct molecular identifier. Instead of being binned into consensus sequences, reads with shared molecular identifiers were discarded. MiTCR, run with a Q25 quality threshold and the strictest error-elimination algorithm, handled CDR3 identification, clonotype clustering and error correction. A nonparametric unseen species model using Euler transformation provided a lower-bound estimate of total TCR beta diversity. TCRdb trimmed public reads at Q25 via fastp, called clones via MiXCR and kept in-frame beta chains. Records with the same CDR3 protein are collapsed into one entry carrying the most frequent genes and DNA. The authors' filters were not applied to this entry. In this sample the table shows around 790,000 distinct CDR3 sequences, around 43% of which occur a single time. The ten largest clones take up around 18% of the sample.

Beyond this particular receptor, the publication reports: The long-lived group showed more naive CD4+ T cells, fewer expanded clones and increased TCR diversity than the aged group, suggesting age selection. Estimates of total diversity from one million sequenced T cells were regarded as lower bounds and underestimates. Observed TCR beta diversity per million T cells fell roughly linearly with age, and a significant reduction was already apparent by age roughly 40. The percentage of naive T cells measured by flow cytometry correlated strongly with observed TCR beta diversity. Donor CMV infection status was unknown, potentially confounding age-related changes in expanded clonotypes. Since profiling was done on bulk unsorted PBMCs, naive and antigen-experienced compartments could not be conclusively compared.

The CDR3 sequence holds 16 residues, the cysteine and phenylalanine included. Only the CDR3 portion is preserved as DNA: 48 bases, with reading frame beginning at the first base. Sequences SGHTA (CDR1) and FQGNSA (CDR2) are obtained from the germline V gene. The junction carries 21 bases between V and J, which are trimmed by 5 bases and 6 bases respectively. Systemically healthy Caucasian individuals from Russia, around 38 in total and aged about 6 to 90 years, were included as donors. Approximately 10 milliliters of peripheral blood were collected from each donor into EDTA-treated Vacutainer tubes. Ficoll-Paque density-gradient centrifugation was used to isolate PBMCs, with at least 6.5 million per sample. Trizol reagent was used to extract total RNA from PBMCs, with at least 5.5 micrograms per sample. For every donor, an aliquot of PBMCs went through flow cytometry to measure the percentages of naive CD45RAhigh/CD27high T cells.

Sequenced: blood. The V and J genes are TRBV7-2 and TRBJ2-3; the D element might be TRBD1 or TRBD2, as each aligns at 5 bases. This TCR came from a man aged 55 to 70 in good health. CDR3 sequence: CASSLKGISRGDTQYF. The DNA is as follows: TGTGCCAGCAGCCTCAAGGGGATTTCGAGAGGGGATACGCAGTATTTT.